What follows are 16 T cell receptor beta chains derived from one specimen sequenced in a study of blood T cell repertoires in COVID-19. Some clones are missing from TCRdb's copy, which holds only in-frame ones; the method was immunoSEQ multiplex PCR. The repertoire holds 250,000 or so clones, with more than 75% as singletons. The sample was peripheral blood. The origin of the receptors is a man older than 75 with acute or convalescent COVID-19.

The chain carries TRBV19 and TRBJ1-5, with TRBD1 identical over 8 bases. This CDR3 contains 15 residues. With V trimmed by 5 bases and J by 7 bases, 10 bases remained unmatched. CDR1 is LNHDA, CDR2 SQIVND, per germline (reference sequence). The CDR3 reads CASSQTGALGQPQHF. CDR3 DNA: TGTGCCAGTAGTCAGACAGGGGCCCTGGGCCAGCCCCAGCATTTT.

The rearrangement joins TRBV2 to TRBJ2-7, with 10 nucleotides matching TRBD1. After removal of 8 bases from V and 4 bases from J, the junction contained 8 bases not matched to a gene. This CDR3 spans 14 amino acids. Germline V gives CDR1 SNHLY, CDR2 FYNNEI. As DNA, the CDR3 is TGTGCCAGCGAGACCGGGACAGGGGAATACGAGCAGTACTTC. Protein sequence: CASETGTGEYEQYF.

The table lists this clone with a few counts. The rearrangement uses TRBV6-5 and TRBJ1-2, with D perhaps TRBD1 (5 bases). V was trimmed by 5 bases and J by 1 base, leaving 11 bases between them. The CDR3 is made up of 14 amino acids. Per the germline V gene, CDR1 is MNHEY and CDR2 is SVGAGI. In nucleotides, the CDR3 is TGTGCCAGCAGTCGAGACGACAGTAACTATGGCTACACCTTC. It is translated as CASSRDDSNYGYTF.

The rearrangement uses TRBV19 and TRBJ2-7; a possible D gene is TRBD2 (6 bases). Germline assignment: CDR1 LNHDA and CDR2 SQIVND (reference sequence). The V gene lost 5 bases and the J gene lost 2 bases, with 16 bases spanning the gap. This CDR3 is 15 amino acids long. CDR3 coding DNA: TGTGCCAGTAGTTCGAGAGGGCGGGGTACCTACGAGCAGTACTTC. Translated, it gives CASSSRGRGTYEQYF. The full variable domain, completed using reference TRBV19 and TRBJ2-7, is DGGITQSPKYLFRKEGQNVTLSCEQNLNHDAMYWYRQDPGQGLRLIYYSQIVNDFQKGDIAEGYSVSREKKESFPLTVTSAQKNPTAFYLCASSSRGRGTYEQYFGPGTRLTVT.

The V and J genes are TRBV19 and TRBJ1-5; D perhaps matches TRBD1 (5 bases). The germline V gene encodes CDR1 LNHDA and CDR2 SQIVND (reference sequence). V was pared by 7 bases and J by 9 bases, with 22 bases between. The CDR3 contains 15 residues. The CDR3 sequence is CASTPLGGDRLPQHF. The CDR3 nucleotides read TGTGCCAGTACCCCCCTGGGAGGGGACCGCTTGCCCCAGCATTTT.

The V and J genes are TRBV5-1 and TRBJ2-3; D perhaps matches TRBD2 (6 bases). CDR3 length: 16 residues. V was shortened by 2 bases and J by 3 bases, with 16 bases between the two germline ends. Germline V lookup: CDR1 SGHRS, CDR2 YFSETQ. CDR3 region: CASSLGLFRETDTQYF. CDR3 coding DNA: TGCGCCAGCAGCTTAGGCCTATTCCGGGAGACAGATACGCAGTATTTT.

The V and J genes are TRBV9 and TRBJ1-6, with 7 bases identical to TRBD1. V was clipped by 2 bases and J by 4 bases; unmatched bases: 9. The CDR3 spans 17 residues. CDR1 is SGDLS and CDR2 is YYNGEE in the germline V gene. This CDR3 is CASSVSHRQGYNSPLHF. The CDR3 nucleotides are TGTGCCAGCAGCGTGAGCCACCGACAGGGATATAATTCACCCCTCCACTTT.

The chain is built from TRBV9 and TRBJ2-3; 8 nucleotides align to TRBD1. Germline assignment: CDR1 SGDLS and CDR2 YYNGEE. The CDR3 contains 17 residues. The V and J ends lost 0 bases and 2 bases, in that order; junction bases with no gene match: 8. The DNA of the CDR3 is TGTGCCAGCAGCGTAGCAGGGTCGGGACAGGTCACAGATACGCAGTATTTT. Its translation: CASSVAGSGQVTDTQYF.

The chain joins TRBV7-2 to TRBJ1-3, with TRBD1 matching 9 bases. In germline, CDR1 is SGHTA, CDR2 FQGNSA. This CDR3 comprises 15 residues. J lost 7 bases, V lost 0 bases, and 4 bases had no gene match. This CDR3 is CASSLATGGRNTIYF. The CDR3 coding sequence is TGTGCCAGCAGCTTAGCGACAGGGGGTAGGAACACCATATATTTT. The whole variable domain, remainder taken from reference TRBV7-2 and TRBJ1-3, is GAGVSQSPSNKVTEKGKDVELRCDPISGHTALYWYRQSLGQGLEFLIYFQGNSAPDKSGLPSDRFSAERTGGSVSTLTIQRTQQEDSAVYLCASSLATGGRNTIYFGEGSWLTVV.

The chain carries TRBV5-8 and TRBJ1-2; the D is unclear. Germline CDR1 SGHTS, CDR2 YDEGEE. Deletions cut 1 base from V and 2 bases from J, with 6 bases between. This CDR3 region has 13 residues. CDR3: CASSLLLNYGYTF. CDR3 DNA sequence: TGTGCCAGCAGCTTGCTGTTGAACTATGGCTACACCTTC.

This clone was detected only a few times. J is TRBJ1-5 and V is TRBV19, with 9 nucleotides matching TRBD1. This CDR3 comprises 16 residues. V lost 6 bases to trimming and J lost 6 bases; unmatched junction nucleotides: 12. In germline, CDR1 is LNHDA, CDR2 SQIVND (reference sequence). In DNA form, the CDR3 reads TGTGCCAGTAGCCCAGCCGGGACAGGGATGGGTCAGCCCCAGCATTTT. Its translation: CASSPAGTGMGQPQHF.

This clone was found once. This sequence joins TRBV19 and TRBJ1-5, with D tentatively TRBD1 (6 bases). CDR1 LNHDA and CDR2 SQIVND come from the germline V gene (reference sequence). The CDR3 is 14 residues long. V was pared by 3 bases and J by 8 bases, with 14 bases between. Here the CDR3 reads CASSISQGREPQHF. DNA of the CDR3: TGTGCCAGTAGTATCTCACAGGGCAGGGAGCCCCAGCATTTT.

About this clone: At one of its ends the junction is not consistent with the germline gene, which may arise from a read error. This chain links TRBV18 with TRBJ2-5, with 9 bases aligning to TRBD1. Germline V gives CDR1 KGHSH, CDR2 LQKENI. CDR3 length equals 14 residues. DNA for the CDR3: TGTGCCAGCTCGCCACAGGGGGCGCGAGAGACCCAGTACTTC. It is translated as CASSPQGARETQYF.

This sequence joins TRBV28 and TRBJ1-6; D gene ambiguous. The germline V gene encodes CDR1 MDHEN and CDR2 SYDVKM. V lost 2 bases and J 6 bases, leaving 8 bases between the germline ends. The CDR3 contains 14 residues. CDR3 residues: CASSLAGGNSPLHF. CDR3 DNA: TGTGCCAGCAGTTTAGCAGGAGGTAATTCACCCCTCCACTTT.

This chain links TRBV15 with TRBJ2-5, with D tentatively TRBD2 (7 bases). Trimming removed 1 base from V and 5 bases from J, with 17 bases in between. In germline, CDR1 is LNHNV, CDR2 YYDKDF (reference sequence). The CDR3 sequence is 16 residues long. CDR3 amino acids: CATSRGGGAQAETQYF. The CDR3 region has the DNA TGTGCCACCAGCAGAGGAGGGGGGGCCCAAGCCGAGACCCAGTACTTC.

This clone was seen once. The rearrangement uses TRBV7-6 and TRBJ2-7; 11 bases line up with TRBD2. The length of the CDR3 is 15 residues. Germline loops: CDR1 SGHVS, CDR2 FNYEAQ. V lost 4 bases and J lost 4; bases outside the gene matches: 6. The CDR3 coding sequence is TGTGCCAGCAGCTCCCTAGCGGGGGGTGATTACGAGCAGTACTTC. Its protein product is CASSSLAGGDYEQYF.